The sequence of this T cell receptor beta chain was determined in a study of siplizumab effects on memory and regulatory T cells. Broader study findings: Greater diversity than memory cells seemed evident in naive T cells, which also appeared to be major alloresponse contributors.

In regard to this clone: The antigen remains unidentified.

The table came from immunoSEQ multiplex PCR; TCRdb's copy has only in-frame clones and leaves some out. The sample shows about 100,000 clones, more than 85% of them seen only once. The CDR3 consists of 14 residues. Germline V gene sequence: CDR1 SGHNT, CDR2 YYREEE (reference sequence). V was shortened by 1 base and J by 3 bases, with 10 bases between the two germline ends. The receptor was isolated from a human donor in good health. Some clones in this sample may be carry-over from other donors' samples. The chain carries TRBV5-4 and TRBJ2-5; D call uncertain. The source material was CD4+ T cells sorted from blood. CDR3 sequence reads: CASSLNRGKETQYF. The CDR3 DNA follows: TGTGCCAGCAGCTTGAACAGAGGAAAAGAGACCCAGTACTTC. The full variable domain, rest sourced from reference TRBV5-4 and TRBJ2-5, is ETGVTQSPTHLIKTRGQQVTLRCSSQSGHNTVSWYQQALGQGPQFIFQYYREEENGRGNFPPRFSGLQFPNYSSELNVNALELDDSALYLCASSLNRGKETQYFGPGTRLLVL.